The source of this TCR beta chain is a study of T cells in Graves' hyperthyroidism and ophthalmopathy. At least ten counts were recorded for this clonotype. Its antigen is unknown. Study-level findings and limits: Onset of ophthalmopathy came a median roughly 6.9 months after the model predicted it.

Using RNA transcripts as the source, TCR beta CDR3 regions were amplified. During a first-round RT-PCR of the TCR CDR3, the HTBI primer set was used. MiXCR, run by TCRdb on the multiplex PCR reads, gives a single entry per CDR3 protein. The sample contains fewer than 900,000 distinct CDR3 sequences, about 15% of which appear only once. Germline values: CDR1 SEHNR, CDR2 FQNEAQ (reference sequence). The V segment lost 5 bases and the J segment 5 bases; nucleotides outside the gene matches: 13. This CDR3 comprises 16 residues. J is TRBJ2-3 and V is TRBV7-9, with 7 positions matching TRBD2. The clonotype was recovered from a man younger than 35 with Graves' hyperthyroidism. Material: blood. The CDR3 sequence is CASSPVTGGYRDTQYF. DNA of the CDR3: TGTGCCAGCAGCCCCGTTACGGGAGGATATAGAGATACGCAGTATTTT.